The 17 T cell receptor beta chains listed next were all sequenced from one sample in a study of T cell responses to AZD1222 COVID-19 vaccine (dated by TCRdb to the early 2020s). Library creation used the immunoSEQ multiplex PCR assay. This is the immuneACCESS table as TCRdb keeps it, with only in-frame sequences that have V and J called. A part of the clones is gone; compared with another copy, unresolved V genes explain less than half, and the rest is unexplained. Here the sample has about 160,000 clones; around 87% occur a single time. Approximately 7.2% of the sample is held by the ten biggest clonotypes. What this sample's time point label stands for: baseline before first vaccination. The sample here was peripheral blood, taken on day 0 of AZD1222 vaccination. These receptor sequences come from an adult in good health.

In nucleotides, the CDR3 is TGTGCCAGCAGCCCCGGGGGCCTGGCCCAGCATTTT. As protein: CASSPGGLAQHF. The J gene is TRBJ1-5, the V gene TRBV3-1 (or the pseudogene TRBV3-2); D might be TRBD1 (6 bases). This CDR3 is 12 amino acids long. Germline values: CDR1 LGHDT, CDR2 YNNKEL (reference sequence). Trimming removed 4 bases at V and 11 bases at J, with 12 bases between.

The V and J genes are TRBV3-1 (or the pseudogene TRBV3-2) and TRBJ2-1; 8 positions agree with TRBD2. V trimming: 1 base; J trimming: 9 bases; junction bases outside the gene matches: 8. Germline V gene data show CDR1 as LGHDT and CDR2 as YNNKEL (reference sequence). The CDR3 has 15 amino acids. The CDR3 bases are TGTGCCAGCAGCCAAGTTCCCCCGGGGGGGGGTGAGCAGTTCTTC. Residues: CASSQVPPGGGEQFF.

This clone was detected once. CDR3 loop: CASSQVLIGGQVDEQYF. In DNA form, the CDR3 reads TGTGCCAGCAGCCAAGTCTTGATCGGGGGGCAGGTTGACGAGCAGTACTTC. V and J are TRBV4-2 and TRBJ2-7, with D possibly matching TRBD2 (7 bases). CDR3 length: 17 residues. CDR1 and CDR2 (germline): LGHNA, YNFKEQ. Trimming cost V 1 base and J 5 bases, with 21 bases left between them.

The chain has TRBV10-3 and TRBJ1-4, with D possibly TRBD1 on 5 matching bases. Germline V lookup: CDR1 ENHRY, CDR2 SYGVKD. This CDR3 is 16 amino acids long. V gave up 0 bases and J gave up 7 bases, with 15 bases separating them. CDR3 in DNA: TGTGCCATCAGTGAGTCAAGAGGGGTTAAGGGTGAAAAACTGTTTTTT. This sequence encodes CAISESRGVKGEKLFF.

This chain uses TRBV9 with TRBJ2-1; D gene ambiguous. Germline V CDR1 and CDR2: SGDLS, YYNGEE. The CDR3 loop spans 12 amino acids. The V end lost 2 bases, the J end lost 7 bases, and 7 bases lay between the germline ends. For the CDR3, the DNA is TGTGCCAGCAGCGTCTTTGGTAATGAGCAGTTCTTC. Its protein product is CASSVFGNEQFF.

The chain employs TRBV10-2 and TRBJ2-6, with unresolved D. Trimming removed 11 bases at V and 0 bases at J, with 11 bases between. The germline V gene encodes CDR1 WSHSY and CDR2 SAAADI. CDR3 length: 14 amino acids. The CDR3 nucleotides read TGCGCCGGCAAAGGAGACTCTGGGGCCAACGTCCTGACTTTC. Translated: CAGKGDSGANVLTF.

The chain carries TRBV9 and TRBJ2-2; D is unresolved. The germline V and J ends were trimmed by 0 bases and 6 bases, with 6 bases remaining between them. CDR3 length: 13 amino acids. Per germline, CDR1 SGDLS and CDR2 YYNGEE. This CDR3 reads CASSVVLAGELFF. The CDR3 nucleotides read TGTGCCAGCAGCGTAGTGTTGGCCGGGGAGCTGTTTTTT.

J is TRBJ2-6 and V is TRBV7-2; D unresolved. Per germline, CDR1 SGHTA and CDR2 FQGNSA. CDR3 size: 16 residues. Trimming removed 2 bases at V and 0 bases at J, with 8 bases between. The CDR3 nucleotides are TGTGCCAGCAGCTTAAAGTTCCGCTCTGGGGCCAACGTCCTGACTTTC. It encodes CASSLKFRSGANVLTF.

The chain combines TRBV29-1 with TRBJ1-2; TRBD1 agrees at 8 bases. This CDR3 contains 12 residues. V lost 7 bases and J lost 7; bases outside the gene matches: 8. In germline, CDR1 is SQVTM, CDR2 ANQGSEA. The CDR3 is CSGSGQGRGYTF. In DNA, the CDR3 is TGCAGCGGTTCCGGACAGGGCCGTGGCTACACCTTC.

This chain links TRBV7-4 with TRBJ1-6; 8 bases map to TRBD1. Trimming at V came to 3 bases and at J to 10 bases, leaving 20 bases not matched to a gene. CDR1 and CDR2 (germline): SGHVT, SQSDAQ. The CDR3 runs 19 residues. The DNA for the CDR3 is TGTGCCAGCAGCTTTTTTTTTCAACTTACAGGGGGAGGTCGGTCACCCCTCCACTTT. It specifies CASSFFFQLTGGGRSPLHF.

The chain couples TRBV29-1 to TRBJ1-2; D ambiguous. Trimming cost V 4 bases and J 4 bases, with 10 bases left between them. The germline V gene has CDR1 SQVTM and CDR2 ANQGSEA. This CDR3 region has 12 residues. The CDR3 here is CSVVAQLYGYTF. CDR3 DNA: TGCAGCGTTGTGGCACAGCTCTATGGCTACACCTTC.

The chain joins TRBV4-3 to TRBJ1-2; D uncertain. Trimming removed 0 bases at V and 1 base at J, with 6 bases between. The CDR3 contains 14 residues. The V gene's germline CDR1 is LGHNA and CDR2 YSLEER. The CDR3 loop reads CASSQESGNYGYTF. In nucleotides, the CDR3 is TGCGCCAGCAGCCAAGAGTCCGGTAACTATGGCTACACCTTC.

The rearrangement links TRBV9 to TRBJ1-5; D remains ambiguous. Germline V gene lookup returns CDR1 SGDLS and CDR2 YYNGEE. CDR3 length: 14 residues. V lost 3 bases, J lost 3 bases, and 10 bases lay in between. Here the CDR3 reads CASSASVANQPQHF. CDR3 bases: TGTGCCAGCAGCGCGAGCGTCGCCAATCAGCCCCAGCATTTT.

In this sample, this clone turned up once. CDR3 DNA: TGCGCCAGCAGTTCCAAGGTTCCGGTTTTCAACTATGGCTACACCTTC. Protein: CASSSKVPVFNYGYTF. The rearrangement uses TRBV23-1 and TRBJ1-2; D unresolved. TRBV23-1 is placed among ORFs of uncertain function. V lost 5 bases and J lost 2, with 18 bases in between. This CDR3 comprises 16 residues.

V gene TRBV5-4 combines with J gene TRBJ2-2, with 11 bases aligning to TRBD2. Germline V gene sequence: CDR1 SGHNT, CDR2 YYREEE (reference sequence). J gave up 5 bases and V 3 bases, and 6 bases lay outside the gene matches. The CDR3 contains 16 residues. CDR3 DNA: TGTGCCAGCAGCTCGACTAGCGGGGCCCGAACCGGGGAGCTGTTTTTT. Translating gives CASSSTSGARTGELFF.

The CDR3 here is CASSLGPGEAFF. CDR3 coding DNA: TGCGCCAGCAGCTTGGGTCCTGGTGAAGCTTTCTTT. V is TRBV5-1 and J is TRBJ1-1; D is uncertain. Trimming stripped 0 bases from V and 7 bases from J, with 7 bases between. Germline CDR1 SGHRS, CDR2 YFSETQ. The CDR3 is 12 amino acids.

This sequence joins TRBV6-2 or TRBV6-3 and TRBJ2-1, with D hard to call. The germline gives CDR1 MNHEY, CDR2 SVGEGT. Deletions cut 0 bases from V and 8 bases from J, with 2 bases between. The CDR3 runs 11 residues. CDR3 sequence: CASSYSHEQFF. CDR3 DNA: TGTGCCAGCAGTTACTCGCATGAGCAGTTCTTC.